The 21 T cell receptor beta chains given below trace back to one sample, sequenced in a study of blood T cell repertoires in COVID-19 (dated by TCRdb to 2020 to 2021). The library was generated by the immunoSEQ multiplex PCR assay. The table was pulled from immuneACCESS by TCRdb, which kept in-frame rearrangements only. Such tables lose some clones; where checked, under half of the loss comes from unresolved V genes, and the rest has no known cause. This sample gives roughly 410,000 clones in total; roughly 86% of them show up just once. The top ten hold about 2.1% of the sample. Sequenced input: peripheral blood. These receptors were taken from a woman in her fifties or sixties with COVID-19, enrolled during active disease.

The chain combines TRBV28 with TRBJ1-3, with 7 nucleotides matching TRBD1. The CDR3 has 15 residues. Germline lookup yields CDR1 MDHEN and CDR2 SYDVKM. Trimming took 5 bases from V and 1 from J; bases not matched to a gene: 5. CDR3 residues: CASSDNRGSGNTIYF. CDR3 DNA sequence: TGTGCCAGCAGTGACAACAGGGGTTCTGGAAACACCATATATTTT.

The chain links TRBV2 to TRBJ2-7, with 11 positions matching TRBD2. V shed 7 bases and J 5 bases; nucleotides not matched to a gene: 7. Germline V gene data show CDR1 as SNHLY and CDR2 as FYNNEI. The CDR3 totals 14 residues. CDR3 in DNA: TGTGCCAGCAACAGACTAGCGGGGTTCGACGAGCAGTACTTC. Translation: CASNRLAGFDEQYF.

V usage is TRBV3-1 (or the pseudogene TRBV3-2) and J usage is TRBJ2-2; 7 bases are a match to TRBD2. CDR3 length: 15 residues. J lost 4 bases, V lost 5 bases, and 7 bases had no gene match. The V gene's germline CDR1 is LGHDT and CDR2 YNNKEL (reference sequence). The CDR3 protein is CASSGWGGATGELFF. For the CDR3, the DNA is TGTGCCAGCAGCGGGTGGGGGGGAGCCACCGGGGAGCTGTTTTTT.

The chain links TRBV12-3 or TRBV12-4 to TRBJ1-6; D is unclear. Trimming removed 6 bases from V and 8 bases from J, with 8 bases in between. The CDR3 extends over 12 amino acids. The CDR3 loop reads CASSPGYSPLHF. The CDR3 coding sequence is TGTGCCAGCAGCCCGGGTTATTCACCCCTCCACTTT.

The gene calls are TRBV4-1 and TRBJ2-1; 10 bases are a match to TRBD2. This CDR3 has 20 residues. From germline, CDR1 is MGHRA and CDR2 YSYEKL. After removal of 1 base from V and 5 bases from J, the junction contained 17 bases not matched to a gene. CDR3 coding DNA: TGCGCCAGCAGCCAAGTCGGTTACCAGCGGGGGGGCCAACGGCACAATGAGCAGTTCTTC. Its translation is CASSQVGYQRGGQRHNEQFF.

The chain recombines TRBV28 with TRBJ2-5, with 10 bases fitting TRBD2. Germline V CDR1 and CDR2: MDHEN, SYDVKM. The CDR3 spans 16 residues. The junction had 12 bases not matched to a gene; V was cut back by 6 bases and J by 5 bases. The CDR3 DNA reads as TGTGCCAGCAGCTCCCCGGGAGCGGGGGGGCTTGAGACCCAGTACTTC. Translation: CASSSPGAGGLETQYF. Looking up the rest from reference TRBV28 and TRBJ2-5 gives the full variable domain: DVKVTQSSRYLVKRTGEKVFLECVQDMDHENMFWYRQDPGLGLRLIYFSYDVKMKEKGDIPEGYSVSREKKERFSLILESASTNQTSMYLCASSSPGAGGLETQYFGPGTRLLVL.

The rearrangement links TRBV19 to TRBJ1-2, with D perhaps TRBD1 (6 bases). Germline V CDR1 and CDR2: LNHDA, SQIVND (reference sequence). V was pared by 6 bases and J by 4 bases, with 15 bases between. This CDR3 is 14 amino acids long. For the CDR3, the DNA is TGTGCCAGTAGACCAACAGGGATACTCTATGGCTACACCTTC. This translates into CASRPTGILYGYTF. The full variable domain, in which reference TRBV19 and TRBJ1-2 provide the parts outside the CDR3, is DGGITQSPKYLFRKEGQNVTLSCEQNLNHDAMYWYRQDPGQGLRLIYYSQIVNDFQKGDIAEGYSVSREKKESFPLTVTSAQKNPTAFYLCASRPTGILYGYTFGSGTRLTVV.

The rearrangement links TRBV5-1 to TRBJ1-4; a possible D gene is TRBD1 (6 bases). V was clipped by 4 bases and J by 8 bases, with 15 bases between them. The CDR3 length is 14 residues. Germline CDR1 SGHRS, CDR2 YFSETQ. Here the CDR3 reads CASSPGGGYEKLFF. The DNA of the CDR3 is TGCGCCAGCAGCCCGGGGGGGGGCTACGAAAAACTGTTTTTT.

The rearrangement links TRBV9 to TRBJ1-1; TRBD1 is a possible D gene (5 bases). The germline V gene encodes CDR1 SGDLS and CDR2 YYNGEE. Trimming took off 0 bases at V and 7 bases at J, with 19 bases between the two ends. The CDR3 is 16 residues long. The CDR3 is CASSVAPGREANEAFF. The CDR3 DNA reads as TGTGCCAGCAGCGTAGCTCCAGGCAGGGAGGCTAATGAAGCTTTCTTT.

This clone appeared a few times. The chain links TRBV6-6 to TRBJ2-3; 7 positions agree with TRBD2. V lost 1 base and J lost 2; bases outside the gene matches: 3. The CDR3 contains 15 residues. Germline V CDR1 and CDR2: MNHNY, SVGAGI (reference sequence). CDR3 region: CASSYLGGITDTQYF. Here the CDR3 DNA reads TGTGCCAGCAGTTACTTGGGGGGGATCACAGATACGCAGTATTTT.

The chain is built from TRBV24-1 and TRBJ1-1, with a possible D match to TRBD1 (6 bases). The CDR3 is 14 amino acids. Germline V gene sequence: CDR1 KGHDR, CDR2 SFDVKD. Trimming left V 8 bases short and J 6 bases short, with 18 bases between. The CDR3 loop reads CATNEQGRFAEAFF. For the CDR3, the DNA is TGTGCCACCAACGAACAGGGCCGGTTCGCTGAAGCTTTCTTT.

The chain has TRBV9 and TRBJ1-1, with TRBD1 matching 7 bases. Per the germline V gene, CDR1 is SGDLS and CDR2 is YYNGEE. The CDR3 is 16 residues long. V dropped 2 bases and J dropped 2; count of bases not matched to a gene: 9. CDR3 residues: CASSVHRDSLNTEAFF. The CDR3 DNA reads TGTGCCAGCAGCGTCCACCGGGACAGCTTAAACACTGAAGCTTTCTTT.

CDR3 sequence reads: CASSSPTGNTEAFF. DNA for the CDR3: TGTGCCAGCAGCTCTCCGACGGGGAACACTGAAGCTTTCTTT. This chain links TRBV5-4 with TRBJ1-1; D uncertain. Germline assignment: CDR1 SGHNT and CDR2 YYREEE (reference sequence). The CDR3 contains 14 residues. The V gene lost 3 bases and the J gene lost 1 base, with 10 bases spanning the gap.

The chain recombines TRBV6-5 with TRBJ2-5, with 10 bases identical to TRBD2. V shed 6 bases, J shed 6 bases, and the junction held 4 bases outside the gene matches. The CDR3 has 13 residues. CDR1 is MNHEY and CDR2 is SVGAGI in the germline V gene. CDR3 loop: CASRPSGGQTQYF. DNA of the CDR3: TGTGCCAGCAGGCCTAGCGGGGGTCAGACCCAGTACTTC.

This sequence joins TRBV5-1 and TRBJ2-5; 11 nucleotides match TRBD2. The germline gives CDR1 SGHRS, CDR2 YFSETQ. The CDR3 spans 16 residues. V was pared by 0 bases and J by 2 bases, with 3 bases of the junction left unmatched. Written as DNA, the CDR3 is TGCGCCAGCAGCTTGGCCCCTAGCGGGGGGCAAGAGACCCAGTACTTC. It codes for CASSLAPSGGQETQYF.

This clone was picked up one time. The V and J genes are TRBV4-2 and TRBJ1-5; D perhaps matches TRBD1 (6 bases). Germline loops: CDR1 LGHNA, CDR2 YNFKEQ. Trimming took 1 base from V and 5 from J, leaving 12 bases between them. The CDR3 is 15 amino acids. CDR3 sequence: CASSQGQERYQPQHF. The DNA for the CDR3 is TGTGCCAGCAGCCAAGGACAGGAACGTTATCAGCCCCAGCATTTT.

The chain is built from TRBV7-2 and TRBJ2-4, with a possible D match to TRBD1 (6 bases). Germline assignment: CDR1 SGHTA and CDR2 FQGNSA. The CDR3 is made up of 13 amino acids. V lost 0 bases and J lost 6, with 6 bases in between. The CDR3 is CASSLARGNIQYF. CDR3 coding DNA: TGTGCCAGCAGCTTAGCCAGGGGAAACATTCAGTACTTC. Full variable domain (outside the CDR3, taken from reference TRBV7-2 and TRBJ2-4): GAGVSQSPSNKVTEKGKDVELRCDPISGHTALYWYRQSLGQGLEFLIYFQGNSAPDKSGLPSDRFSAERTGGSVSTLTIQRTQQEDSAVYLCASSLARGNIQYFGAGTRLSVL.

The J gene is TRBJ2-2, the V gene TRBV14; D gene uncertain. Per the germline V gene, CDR1 is SGHDN and CDR2 is FVKESK. V lost 1 base, J lost 0 bases, and 12 bases lay in between. The CDR3 loop spans 17 amino acids. As DNA, the CDR3 is TGTGCCAGCAGCCAAGGTTTCGGTTCCGCGAACACCGGGGAGCTGTTTTTT. This translates into CASSQGFGSANTGELFF.

This rearrangement joins TRBV7-9 to TRBJ1-6, with 7 bases matching TRBD1. The germline CDR1 and CDR2 sequences are SEHNR and FQNEAQ (reference sequence). V shed 7 bases and J 7 bases; nucleotides not matched to a gene: 4. The CDR3 runs 13 residues. This CDR3 is CASNRQGNSPLHF. The CDR3 nucleotides read TGTGCCAGCAACAGACAGGGAAATTCACCCCTCCACTTT.

V gene TRBV15 combines with J gene TRBJ1-2, with D unresolved. V was trimmed by 3 bases and J by 4 bases, leaving 9 bases between them. Germline assignment: CDR1 LNHNV and CDR2 YYDKDF (reference sequence). The CDR3 spans 13 residues. The CDR3 nucleotides are TGTGCCACCAGCAGCAGTTCCCTCTATGGCTACACCTTC. Its translation: CATSSSSLYGYTF.

The chain recombines TRBV3-1 (or the pseudogene TRBV3-2) with TRBJ1-5, with D possibly being TRBD1 (5 bases). Germline CDR1 and CDR2: LGHDT and YNNKEL (reference sequence). This CDR3 spans 14 amino acids. Trimming took 1 base from V and 5 from J, leaving 9 bases between them. The DNA for the CDR3 is TGTGCCAGCAGCCAAGTTTGGGGGGATCAGCCCCAGCATTTT. Translating gives CASSQVWGDQPQHF.